A single T cell receptor beta chain is shown here with its context. Its antigen is unidentified. TCRdb itself ran the reads through MiXCR, one entry per CDR3 protein. The sample lists 400,000 or so distinct CDR3 sequences; 15% to 20% were seen once. The data derive from a study of T cell repertoires in cytomegalovirus infection. Background on the study: Matching HLA type and CMV infection were both indicated by public TCR beta signatures.

CDR1 and CDR2 from the germline V gene are SGHRS and YFSETQ. The CDR3 covers 14 residues. Trimming shortened V by 3 bases and J by 1 base, and 10 bases separated the two germline ends. Study outcomes and limitations: HLA-C-restricted CMV-specific TCR beta clonotypes were dominant in the ex vivo response. Of the TCR beta families, the public ones yielded a cumulative frequency that identified carriers of CMV plus the relevant HLA.

V and J are TRBV5-1 and TRBJ1-2, with D uncertain. Sequenced: PBMCs. The TCR comes from a human donor in good health (CMV status not recorded). Some clones in this sample may be carry-over from other donors' samples. The CDR3 coding sequence is TGCGCCAGCAGCTCCACGACCGATAACTATGGCTACACCTTC. It is translated as CASSSTTDNYGYTF.